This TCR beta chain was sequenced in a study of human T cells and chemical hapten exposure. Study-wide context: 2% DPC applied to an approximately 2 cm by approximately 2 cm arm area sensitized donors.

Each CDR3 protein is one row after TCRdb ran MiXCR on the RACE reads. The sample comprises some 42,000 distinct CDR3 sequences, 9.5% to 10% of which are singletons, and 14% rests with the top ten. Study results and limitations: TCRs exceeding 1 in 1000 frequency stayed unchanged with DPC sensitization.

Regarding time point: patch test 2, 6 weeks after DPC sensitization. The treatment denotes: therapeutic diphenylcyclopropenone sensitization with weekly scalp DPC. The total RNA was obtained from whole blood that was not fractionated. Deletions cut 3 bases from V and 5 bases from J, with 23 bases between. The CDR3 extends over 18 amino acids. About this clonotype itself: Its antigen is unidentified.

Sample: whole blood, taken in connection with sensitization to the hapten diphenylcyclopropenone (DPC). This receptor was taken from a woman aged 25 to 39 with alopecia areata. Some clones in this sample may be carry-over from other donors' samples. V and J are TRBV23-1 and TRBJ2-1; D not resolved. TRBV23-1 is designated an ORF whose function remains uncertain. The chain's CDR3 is CASSHSHSTGYLDNEQFF. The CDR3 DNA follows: TGCGCCAGCAGTCATTCCCACTCGACTGGGTACCTGGACAATGAGCAGTTCTTC.